This T cell receptor (beta chain) was observed in a study of blood T cell repertoires in COVID-19. For the study at large: The analysed material was cDNA or gDNA that came from T cells, B-cell-depleted T cells, or PBMCs.

Here immunoSEQ multiplex PCR was the method, and the copy in TCRdb shows in-frame clones only, minus some. The table records fewer than 300,000 clones, around 82% of them present only once. V lost 3 bases and J lost 8, with 15 bases in between. Germline V CDR1 and CDR2: MNHNS, SASEGT. The length of the CDR3 is 14 residues. The sequenced sample consisted of peripheral blood. This sequence originates from a woman younger than 35 with acute or convalescent COVID-19. The chain joins TRBV6-1 to TRBJ2-3; D is perhaps TRBD2 (6 bases). Here the CDR3 reads CASSDPGGGGTQYF. The DNA for the CDR3 is TGTGCCAGCAGTGACCCTGGTGGGGGAGGTACGCAGTATTTT.